This entry lists 10 T cell receptor beta chains sequenced from one sample in a study of neurological immune-mediated disorders. A single record per CDR3 protein comes from TCRdb applying MiXCR to the 5' RACE reads. The sample lists under 80,000 distinct CDR3 sequences, about 4% occurring once. Sequenced sample: PBMCs. The source of these receptors is a young man with multiple sclerosis.

This clonotype was seen many times. The rearrangement joins TRBV20-1 to TRBJ1-1; 7 bases map to TRBD1. Germline trimming cut 1 base from V and 5 bases from J; bases unmatched to any gene: 4. The CDR3 has 13 residues. Germline V gene lookup returns CDR1 DFQATT and CDR2 SNEGSKA (reference sequence). CDR3 nucleotides: TGCAGTGCTAGAGTACAGGGGTGGACTGAAGCTTTCTTT. It encodes CSARVQGWTEAFF.

This clonotype showed up many times. V usage is TRBV20-1 and J usage is TRBJ1-2, with 8 bases that match TRBD1. Trimming removed 5 bases from V and 8 bases from J; junction bases left unmatched: 7. The germline V gene encodes CDR1 DFQATT and CDR2 SNEGSKA (reference sequence). The CDR3 sequence is 12 residues long. The CDR3 DNA follows: TGCAGTGCTTCCAGGGGGCGGGACGGCTACACCTTC. Protein: CSASRGRDGYTF.

This clonotype was counted ten times or more. CDR3 amino acids: CASTRTGGGSPLHF. CDR3 bases: TGTGCCAGCACCCGGACAGGGGGCGGTTCACCCCTCCACTTT. The chain links TRBV6-5 to TRBJ1-6, with TRBD1 matching over 11 bases. Germline CDR1 reads MNHEY; CDR2 reads SVGAGI. Unmatched junction bases numbered 5, after V lost 7 bases and J lost 9 bases. The CDR3 length is 14 residues.

The table lists this clonotype with many counts. The chain has TRBV5-1 and TRBJ2-1; 10 bases are a match to TRBD2. This CDR3 has 16 amino acids. J was trimmed by 9 bases and V by 0 bases; bases with no gene match: 9. Per germline, CDR1 SGHRS and CDR2 YFSETQ. This CDR3 reads CASSLVPGLAYGEQFF. CDR3 nucleotide sequence: TGCGCCAGCAGCTTGGTACCGGGACTAGCGTATGGTGAGCAGTTCTTC. Combining the CDR3 with reference TRBV5-1 and TRBJ2-1 gives the whole variable domain KAGVTQTPRYLIKTRGQQVTLSCSPISGHRSVSWYQQTPGQGLQFLFEYFSETQRNKGNFPGRFSGRQFSNSRSEMNVSTLELGDSALYLCASSLVPGLAYGEQFFGPGTRLTVL.

This clonotype was counted ten times or more. The rearrangement uses TRBV20-1 and TRBJ2-7; the D gene is possibly TRBD1 (6 bases). The CDR3 runs to 15 residues. CDR1 is DFQATT, CDR2 SNEGSKA, per germline (reference sequence). Trimming pared 0 bases from V and 0 bases from J, leaving 12 bases between. CDR3 protein: CSARDLSGDSYEQYF. The DNA for the CDR3 is TGCAGTGCTAGAGATCTTTCAGGGGACTCCTACGAGCAGTACTTC.

This clonotype was observed many times. The genes are TRBV5-8 and TRBJ1-2; D is possibly TRBD1 (5 bases). Germline V gene data show CDR1 as SGHTS and CDR2 as YDEGEE. The V end was cut by 2 bases, the J end by 8 bases, with 10 bases between. The CDR3 extends over 12 amino acids. CDR3 in amino acids: CASSFPRVGYTF. The CDR3 bases are TGTGCCAGCAGCTTCCCCAGGGTCGGCTACACCTTC.

The table lists this clonotype with many counts. This chain links TRBV12-3 or TRBV12-4 with TRBJ2-5, with 13 nucleotides matching TRBD2. There are 16 residues in the CDR3. The V segment lost 6 bases and the J segment 0 bases; nucleotides outside the gene matches: 4. The CDR3 DNA sequence: TGTGCCAGCAGCACCGGGACTAGCGGGGACCAAGAGACCCAGTACTTC. Its translation: CASSTGTSGDQETQYF.

This clonotype was counted ten times or more. The chain links TRBV4-1 to TRBJ2-1; D possibly matches TRBD1 or TRBD2 (5 bases each). V lost 0 bases, J lost 0 bases, and 9 bases lay in between. This CDR3 region has 16 residues. Per the germline V gene, CDR1 is MGHRA and CDR2 is YSYEKL. The CDR3 coding sequence is TGCGCCAGCAGCCAAGAATGGGGGTCCTCCTACAATGAGCAGTTCTTC. This encodes CASSQEWGSSYNEQFF.

This chain uses TRBV5-1 with TRBJ2-1; 14 nucleotides align to TRBD2. Germline CDR1 and CDR2: SGHRS and YFSETQ. The trim removed 4 bases at V and 5 bases at J, leaving 5 bases unmatched. The CDR3 is made up of 16 amino acids. CDR3 amino acids: CASSLPGLAGDNEQFF. The DNA of the CDR3 is TGCGCCAGCAGCCTACCGGGACTAGCGGGGGACAATGAGCAGTTCTTC.

There are many counts of this clonotype. V usage is TRBV7-2 and J usage is TRBJ2-3; TRBD2 aligns across 10 bases. The CDR3 length is 16 residues. The germline gives CDR1 SGHTA, CDR2 FQGNSA. The J segment lost 6 bases and the V segment lost 0 bases, leaving 6 bases of the junction unmatched. The CDR3 DNA reads TGTGCCAGCAGCTTAGCAGCAGCGGGGGGGCCGGATACGCAGTATTTT. It is translated as CASSLAAAGGPDTQYF.